The 3 T cell receptor beta chains listed next were all sequenced from one sample in a study of lymphopenia after photon versus proton radiotherapy. The data were produced by immunoSEQ multiplex PCR, yet TCRdb's version contains in-frame clones alone and is incomplete. The table shows around 70,000 clones, with just under 95% occurring only once. This material consisted of peripheral blood, taken from a patient treated with photon-based radiotherapy. The origin of the receptors is a woman aged 40 to 50 with cholangiocarcinoma.

Here the CDR3 DNA reads TGTGCCAGCAGGGCGCGTGGACAGGCGAGGGAGACCCAGTACTTC. Encoded protein: CASRARGQARETQYF. The rearrangement links TRBV7-8 to TRBJ2-5; 7 nucleotides agree with TRBD1. The V gene end was trimmed by 6 bases and the J gene end by 5 bases; junction bases not matched to a gene: 12. CDR1 SGHVS and CDR2 FQNEAQ come from the germline V gene. This CDR3 has 15 amino acids.

A few counts support this clone. The chain is built from TRBV5-6 and TRBJ1-1; D is possibly TRBD1 (6 bases). CDR1 and CDR2 (germline): SGHDT, YYEEEE. V was trimmed by 4 bases and J by 4 bases, leaving 8 bases between them. The CDR3 is 12 residues long. The CDR3 coding sequence is TGTGCCAGCAGCACAGGGAGCACTGAAGCTTTCTTT. Translation: CASSTGSTEAFF.

This clone was recorded only once. This chain uses TRBV4-3 with TRBJ1-6, with D unclear. Germline-derived CDR1 and CDR2 are LGHNA and YSLEER. The length of the CDR3 is 18 residues. The germline V and J ends were trimmed by 0 bases and 0 bases, with 12 bases remaining between them. The CDR3 here is CASSQDLTTTSYNSPLHF. For the CDR3, the DNA is TGCGCCAGCAGCCAAGATTTGACCACCACCTCCTATAATTCACCCCTCCACTTT.